Shown below are 23 T cell receptor beta chains from a single sample sequenced in a study of cytomegalovirus exposure and HLA in healthy donors. The study ran its PCR with 60 Vbeta and 13 Jbeta primers. Sequencing was performed with immunoSEQ multiplex PCR; in TCRdb, only in-frame clones are kept and a portion is missing. The data hold under 200,000 clones, with 75% to 90% observed a single time. Source material: PBMCs. The receptors derive from a male donor in good health and CMV-seropositive.

The chain employs TRBV11-2 and TRBJ2-2, with unresolved D. The CDR3 has 13 amino acids. Looked up from germline, CDR1 is SGHAT and CDR2 is FQNNGV. Trimming cost V 5 bases and J 2 bases, with 6 bases left between them. In nucleotides, the CDR3 is TGTGCCAGCAGCCAAACTAACACCGGGGAGCTGTTTTTT. Amino acid sequence: CASSQTNTGELFF.

The rearrangement joins TRBV29-1 to TRBJ1-2; 9 bases align to TRBD1. Germline CDR1 is SQVTM and CDR2 is ANQGSEA. The length of the CDR3 is 14 residues. V dropped 3 bases and J dropped 4; count of bases not matched to a gene: 6. As DNA, the CDR3 is TGCAGCGTTGACTTCGGACAGGGGAGCTATGGCTACACCTTC. Protein sequence: CSVDFGQGSYGYTF.

J is TRBJ2-2 and V is TRBV7-9; D is unresolved. Germline CDR1 is SEHNR and CDR2 is FQNEAQ (reference sequence). Between the trimmed V and J ends, which lost 5 bases and 0 bases, there was a span of 10 bases. CDR3 length: 15 amino acids. CDR3 loop: CASSNDAANTGELFF. The DNA of the CDR3 is TGTGCCAGCAGCAACGACGCGGCGAACACCGGGGAGCTGTTTTTT.

J is TRBJ2-7 and V is TRBV29-1; D remains ambiguous. The germline V gene encodes CDR1 SQVTM and CDR2 ANQGSEA. The CDR3 runs to 12 residues. V shed 3 bases and J shed 3 bases, with 9 bases lying between them. CDR3 nucleotides: TGCAGCGTTGAGGGCAGGAACTACGAGCAGTACTTC. Translating gives CSVEGRNYEQYF.

J is TRBJ1-4 and V is TRBV6-5; D uncertain. Germline CDR1 MNHEY, CDR2 SVGAGI. V dropped 0 bases and J dropped 8 bases, with 10 bases sitting between them. CDR3 length equals 14 residues. The CDR3 nucleotides read TGTGCCAGCAGTTACTCGGGGAGCGAGGAAAAACTGTTTTTT. Its translation: CASSYSGSEEKLFF.

The CDR3 sequence is CASSAYRDYGYTF. The DNA of the CDR3 is TGTGCCAGCAGCGCCTACAGGGACTATGGCTACACCTTC. The genes are TRBV11-3 and TRBJ1-2, with D tentatively TRBD1 (6 bases). The CDR3 spans 13 residues. The germline V gene encodes CDR1 SGHNT and CDR2 YENEEA. V was trimmed by 5 bases and J by 3 bases, leaving 10 bases between them.

This chain links TRBV5-8 with TRBJ1-6, with D possibly TRBD1 on 6 matching bases. Per the germline V gene, CDR1 is SGHTS and CDR2 is YDEGEE. Trimming removed 4 bases at V and 6 bases at J, with 14 bases between. The CDR3 has 15 amino acids. The CDR3 nucleotides are TGTGCCAGCAGCCGAGTTCTAGGGGGTAATTCACCCCTCCACTTT. Translated, it gives CASSRVLGGNSPLHF.

This chain links TRBV6-6 with TRBJ1-6; a weak D match, TRBD1 (6 bases). The germline V gene has CDR1 MNHNY and CDR2 SVGAGI (reference sequence). The CDR3 is made up of 15 amino acids. V was trimmed by 6 bases and J by 7 bases, leaving 16 bases between them. CDR3 loop: CASRGSTGKNSPLHF. As DNA, the CDR3 is TGTGCCAGCAGGGGGAGCACAGGGAAAAATTCACCCCTCCACTTT.

This clone was counted between two and nine times. The chain couples TRBV7-9 to TRBJ1-4, with D possibly TRBD1 on 5 matching bases. The CDR3 runs 13 residues. The ends were cut back, 5 bases at V and 7 bases at J, with 11 bases in the middle. The germline CDR1 and CDR2 sequences are SEHNR and FQNEAQ (reference sequence). The CDR3 loop reads CASSPRRGEKLFF. As DNA, the CDR3 is TGTGCCAGCAGCCCAAGAAGGGGTGAAAAACTGTTTTTT.

J is TRBJ1-3 and V is TRBV5-1; no definite D call. This CDR3 has 14 residues. Trimming removed 4 bases from V and 0 bases from J, with 8 bases in between. Germline V gene sequence: CDR1 SGHRS, CDR2 YFSETQ. This CDR3 reads CASSLQSSGNTIYF. Here the CDR3 DNA reads TGCGCCAGCAGCCTACAGTCCTCTGGAAACACCATATATTTT.

The V call is TRBV5-1, the J call TRBJ2-1, with 10 bases aligning to TRBD1. The CDR3 consists of 19 residues. Germline CDR1 is SGHRS and CDR2 is YFSETQ. The V gene end was trimmed by 0 bases and the J gene end by 8 bases; junction bases not matched to a gene: 17. The CDR3 DNA sequence: TGCGCCAGCAGCTTGGGCGCCGGGACAGGGGCGGCTCGACGGTATGAGCAGTTCTTC. Amino acid sequence: CASSLGAGTGAARRYEQFF. The whole variable domain, filled in from reference TRBV5-1 and TRBJ2-1, reads KAGVTQTPRYLIKTRGQQVTLSCSPISGHRSVSWYQQTPGQGLQFLFEYFSETQRNKGNFPGRFSGRQFSNSRSEMNVSTLELGDSALYLCASSLGAGTGAARRYEQFFGPGTRLTVL.

V and J are TRBV7-2 and TRBJ1-5, with no clear D. CDR1 and CDR2 (germline): SGHTA, FQGNSA. Trimming removed 3 bases from V and 0 bases from J, with 3 bases in between. This CDR3 is built from 13 residues. The CDR3 DNA reads as TGTGCCAGCAGCTTCAGTAGCAATCAGCCCCAGCATTTT. Amino acids: CASSFSSNQPQHF.

The CDR3 DNA reads as TGTGCCAGCAGTGTGGGGGCCACACCTCAAGAGACCCAGTACTTC. It is translated as CASSVGATPQETQYF. This rearrangement joins TRBV6-4 to TRBJ2-5; weak D call: TRBD1 (6 bases). The CDR3 has 15 residues. V was cut by 4 bases and J by 2 bases, with 14 bases left in between. The germline V gene has CDR1 MRHNA and CDR2 SNTAGT.

By frequency in the sample, this clone is medium-sized. This chain links TRBV7-8 with TRBJ2-1; D is unresolved. V lost 0 bases and J lost 6, with 12 bases in between. Germline values: CDR1 SGHVS, CDR2 FQNEAQ. CDR3 length: 15 residues. Written as DNA, the CDR3 is TGTGCCAGCAGCTTAGCAGGCAGTACGGGCAATGAGCAGTTCTTC. Translated, it gives CASSLAGSTGNEQFF.

The chain uses TRBV13 and TRBJ1-4; D is unresolved. Trimming left V 3 bases short and J 8 bases short, with 10 bases between. The CDR3 spans 13 residues. Germline CDR1 and CDR2: PRHDT and FYEKMQ (reference sequence). The CDR3 here is CASSLRGREKLFF. CDR3 nucleotide sequence: TGTGCCAGCAGCTTGCGGGGTCGGGAAAAACTGTTTTTT.

The chain joins TRBV19 to TRBJ1-2, with a tentative D call TRBD1 (5 bases). The CDR3 is 16 amino acids. V was pared by 4 bases and J by 4 bases, with 19 bases between. Germline values: CDR1 LNHDA, CDR2 SQIVND (reference sequence). CDR3 DNA sequence: TGTGCCAGTAGTACCGTGGTTGGGGCCCCACTCTATGGCTACACCTTC. Protein sequence: CASSTVVGAPLYGYTF.

The V call is TRBV5-1, the J call TRBJ2-1; no clear D gene. V dropped 0 bases and J dropped 8 bases, with 15 bases sitting between them. CDR3 length: 15 residues. Germline V lookup: CDR1 SGHRS, CDR2 YFSETQ. CDR3 sequence: CASSLVAPDLDEQFF. Here the CDR3 DNA reads TGCGCCAGCAGCTTGGTAGCCCCGGATTTAGATGAGCAGTTCTTC.

This chain uses TRBV9 with TRBJ2-1, with 7 bases matching TRBD2. The CDR3 loop spans 15 amino acids. Trimming at V came to 4 bases and at J to 6 bases, leaving 10 bases not matched to a gene. Germline assignment: CDR1 SGDLS and CDR2 YYNGEE. The CDR3 sequence is CASSPQVGGINEQFF. CDR3 coding DNA: TGTGCCAGCAGCCCCCAGGTGGGAGGGATCAATGAGCAGTTCTTC.

The chain employs TRBV4-2 and TRBJ2-7, with D possibly being TRBD2 (5 bases). Germline CDR1 LGHNA, CDR2 YNFKEQ. This CDR3 comprises 16 residues. V gave up 4 bases and J gave up 0 bases, with 16 bases separating them. This CDR3 is CASSPQSGDSSYEQYF. The DNA for the CDR3 is TGTGCCAGCAGCCCCCAGTCCGGGGATAGCTCCTACGAGCAGTACTTC.

The rearrangement uses TRBV6-5 and TRBJ2-7, with a tentative D call TRBD1 (5 bases). The CDR3 covers 14 residues. The V and J ends lost 6 bases and 3 bases respectively, with 15 bases between them. Germline V gene sequence: CDR1 MNHEY, CDR2 SVGAGI. CDR3 sequence reads: CASSPDSFFYEQYF. CDR3 sequence (DNA): TGTGCCAGCAGCCCAGACAGCTTTTTCTACGAGCAGTACTTC.

This clone came up once. The rearrangement uses TRBV5-1 and TRBJ2-4; TRBD2 matches 8 bases. This CDR3 region has 15 residues. With V trimmed by 3 bases and J by 4 bases, 6 bases remained unmatched. Germline V CDR1 and CDR2: SGHRS, YFSETQ. The CDR3 is CASSYGLAAKNIQYF. DNA for the CDR3: TGCGCCAGCAGCTACGGACTAGCCGCAAAAAACATTCAGTACTTC.

This chain links TRBV21-1 with TRBJ2-3; TRBD1 is taken as the D call from the table, unchecked against the DNA. TRBV21-1 is classified as a pseudogene. CDR3 size: 17 residues. The CDR3 DNA sequence: TGTGCCAGCAGCAAATGGACCCGGGACAGCTGTACAGATACGCAGTATTTT. Amino acids: CASSKWTRDSCTDTQYF.

A single count supports this clone. The V call is TRBV4-1, the J call TRBJ1-4; D not certain. This CDR3 is 12 amino acids long. Germline V gene data show CDR1 as MGHRA and CDR2 as YSYEKL. Trimming pared 4 bases from V and 8 bases from J, leaving 8 bases between. The CDR3 here is CASSPAGEKLFF. CDR3 DNA sequence: TGCGCCAGCAGCCCGGCGGGGGAAAAACTGTTTTTT.